The rows below give T cell receptor beta chains drawn from one sample of a study of CD8 T cells in Susac syndrome. TCRdb reprocessed the immunoSEQ multiplex PCR reads via MiXCR and lists one record per CDR3 protein. Of about 190,000 distinct CDR3 sequences in the sample, roughly 94% were seen once. The material sequenced was CD8+ T cells from PBMCs. The receptors here all came from a human donor with Susac syndrome. The CDR3 runs from the conserved cysteine through the conserved F or W. The order of the fields is CDR3 length, clone size, D gene, V gene, J gene, CDR3 protein, CDR3 DNA. D genes are given only for firm matches. Rows may omit the clone size; those that give it use once, few, many or a size class.

>16|.|.|TRBV28|TRBJ2-5
CASSWRAGFTQETQYF
TGTGCCAGCAGTTGGAGAGCAGGGTTCACTCAAGAGACCCAGTACTTC
>17|.|.|TRBV20-1|TRBJ1-1
CSAKDSNYRVGATQAFF
TGCAGTGCCAAGGACTCCAATTACAGGGTCGGGGCCACTCAAGCTTTCTTT
>14|.|.|TRBV9|TRBJ2-1
CASSVAARDNEQFF
TGTGCCAGCAGCGTAGCGGCCAGGGACAATGAGCAGTTCTTC
>15|.|TRBD1|TRBV5-1|TRBJ2-2
CASSLGQGGTGELFF
TGCGCCAGCAGCCTCGGACAGGGCGGAACCGGGGAGCTGTTTTTT
>17|.|.|TRBV19|TRBJ2-1
CASSIVAGQSSYNEQFF
TGTGCCAGTAGTATAGTAGCCGGGCAGAGCTCCTACAATGAGCAGTTCTTC
>17|once|TRBD2|TRBV3-1|TRBJ2-5
CASSPGTSGGNQETQYF
TGTGCCAGCAGCCCCGGGACTAGCGGGGGGAATCAAGAGACCCAGTACTTC
>12|once|.|TRBV29-1|TRBJ1-2
CSVDEQEGGYTF
TGCAGCGTGGACGAACAGGAGGGGGGCTACACCTTC
>13|.|.|TRBV5-1|TRBJ1-2
CASSLAPPYGYTF
TGCGCCAGCAGCTTGGCCCCCCCCTATGGCTACACCTTC
>16|.|TRBD2|TRBV7-3|TRBJ2-1
CASSWGLAGNYNEQFF
TGTGCCAGCAGCTGGGGACTAGCGGGTAACTACAATGAGCAGTTCTTC
>12|.|.|TRBV12-3/TRBV12-4|TRBJ2-5
CASTWRQETQYF
TGTGCCAGCACTTGGCGGCAAGAGACCCAGTACTTC
>14|.|.|TRBV30|TRBJ1-2
CACLQNDPNYGYTF
TGTGCCTGTTTACAGAATGACCCTAACTATGGCTACACCTTC
>14|.|.|TRBV28|TRBJ2-6
CASSDDSWANVLTF
TGTGCCAGCAGTGATGACTCTTGGGCCAACGTCCTGACTTTC
>11|.|TRBD2|TRBV19|TRBJ2-7
CASSGRYEQYF
TGTGCCAGTAGCGGGAGGTACGAGCAGTACTTC
>13|.|TRBD2|TRBV2|TRBJ2-7
CASSEKGGNEQYF
TGTGCCAGCAGTGAAAAGGGAGGGAACGAGCAGTACTTC
>16|.|.|TRBV5-4|TRBJ2-3
CASSFALLTSEDTQYF
TGTGCCAGCAGCTTTGCTCTTTTAACTTCTGAGGATACGCAGTATTTT
>15|.|TRBD1|TRBV4-2|TRBJ2-1
CASSDKGQGKDEQFF
TGTGCCAGCAGCGACAAGGGACAGGGAAAGGATGAGCAGTTCTTC
>13|.|.|TRBV28|TRBJ1-5
CASSPIGNQPQHF
TGTGCCAGCAGCCCTATAGGCAATCAGCCCCAGCATTTT
>15|.|.|TRBV2|TRBJ1-5
CASSEGGQGNQPQHF
TGTGCCAGCAGTGAAGGTGGGCAGGGGAATCAGCCCCAGCATTTT
>11|once|TRBD1|TRBV24-1|TRBJ2-7
CATSADRTLYF
TGTGCCACCAGTGCGGACAGGACGCTTTACTTC
>13|once|.|TRBV20-1|TRBJ2-2
CSARGAVLGELFF
TGCAGTGCTAGAGGCGCGGTTCTCGGGGAGCTGTTTTTT
>15|.|.|TRBV9|TRBJ1-2
CASSVGTATHYGYTF
TGTGCCAGCAGCGTAGGGACAGCGACTCACTATGGCTACACCTTC
>16|.|TRBD1|TRBV9|TRBJ1-5
CASSPHDRDSNQPQHF
TGTGCCAGCAGCCCGCACGACAGGGATAGCAATCAGCCCCAGCATTTT